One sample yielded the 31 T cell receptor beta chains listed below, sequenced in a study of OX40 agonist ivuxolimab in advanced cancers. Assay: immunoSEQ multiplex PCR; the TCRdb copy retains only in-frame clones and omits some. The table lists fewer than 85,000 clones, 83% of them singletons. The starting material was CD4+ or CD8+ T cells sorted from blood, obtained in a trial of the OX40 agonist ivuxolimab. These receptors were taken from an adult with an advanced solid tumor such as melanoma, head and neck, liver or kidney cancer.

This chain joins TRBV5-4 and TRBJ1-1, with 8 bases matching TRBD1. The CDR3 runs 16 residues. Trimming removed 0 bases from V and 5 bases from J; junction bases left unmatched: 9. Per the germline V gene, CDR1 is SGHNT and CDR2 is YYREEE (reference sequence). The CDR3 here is CASSLAQGAGDTEAFF. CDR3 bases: TGTGCCAGCAGCTTGGCTCAGGGGGCAGGGGATACTGAAGCTTTCTTT.

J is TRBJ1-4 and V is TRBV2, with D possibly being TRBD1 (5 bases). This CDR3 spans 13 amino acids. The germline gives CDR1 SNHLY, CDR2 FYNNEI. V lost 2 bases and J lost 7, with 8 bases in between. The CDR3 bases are TGTGCCAGCAGTGAAATTGGGGGTGAAAAACTGTTTTTT. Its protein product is CASSEIGGEKLFF.

This CDR3 reads CASSLGTGGGSYEQYF. CDR3 nucleotides: TGTGCCAGCAGCTTGGGTACAGGGGGCGGATCCTACGAGCAGTACTTC. This sequence joins TRBV5-6 and TRBJ2-7; 9 bases match TRBD1. The trim removed 0 bases at V and 1 base at J, leaving 5 bases unmatched. This CDR3 is 16 amino acids long. Germline V gives CDR1 SGHDT, CDR2 YYEEEE.

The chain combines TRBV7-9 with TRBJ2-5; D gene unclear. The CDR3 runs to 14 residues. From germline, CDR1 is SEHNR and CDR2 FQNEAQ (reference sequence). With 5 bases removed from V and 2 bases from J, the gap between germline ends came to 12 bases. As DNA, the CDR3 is TGTGCCAGCAGCCGTCCCGGGCCTCAAGAGACCCAGTACTTC. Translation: CASSRPGPQETQYF.

Here the CDR3 reads CASSSPRGTSGRETQYF. The DNA for the CDR3 is TGTGCCAGTAGTTCTCCTCGGGGGACGTCCGGAAGGGAGACCCAGTACTTC. The V gene is TRBV19, the J gene TRBJ2-5, with a possible D match to TRBD2 (6 bases). Germline lookup yields CDR1 LNHDA and CDR2 SQIVND (reference sequence). Trimming removed 5 bases from V and 5 bases from J, with 24 bases in between. The CDR3 has 17 residues. The full variable domain, rest sourced from reference TRBV19 and TRBJ2-5, is DGGITQSPKYLFRKEGQNVTLSCEQNLNHDAMYWYRQDPGQGLRLIYYSQIVNDFQKGDIAEGYSVSREKKESFPLTVTSAQKNPTAFYLCASSSPRGTSGRETQYFGPGTRLLVL.

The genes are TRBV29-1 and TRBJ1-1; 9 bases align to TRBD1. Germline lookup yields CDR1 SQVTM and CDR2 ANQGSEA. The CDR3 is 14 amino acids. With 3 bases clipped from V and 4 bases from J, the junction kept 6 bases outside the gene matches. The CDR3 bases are TGCAGCGTTGACGGACTGGGACAGGGCACTGAAGCTTTCTTT. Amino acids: CSVDGLGQGTEAFF.

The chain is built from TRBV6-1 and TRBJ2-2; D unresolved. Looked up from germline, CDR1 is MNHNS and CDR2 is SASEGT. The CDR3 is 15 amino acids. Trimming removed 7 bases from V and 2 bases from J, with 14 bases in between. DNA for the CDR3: TGTGCCAGCACCGAAAGGGCCCCCAACACCGGGGAGCTGTTTTTT. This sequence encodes CASTERAPNTGELFF.

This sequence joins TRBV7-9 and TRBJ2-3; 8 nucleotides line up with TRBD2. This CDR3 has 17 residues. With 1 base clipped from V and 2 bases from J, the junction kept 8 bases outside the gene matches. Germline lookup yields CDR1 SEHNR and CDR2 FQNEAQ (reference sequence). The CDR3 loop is CASSLGGTSGLTDTQYF. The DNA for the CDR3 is TGTGCCAGCAGCTTAGGTGGAACTAGCGGACTCACAGATACGCAGTATTTT.

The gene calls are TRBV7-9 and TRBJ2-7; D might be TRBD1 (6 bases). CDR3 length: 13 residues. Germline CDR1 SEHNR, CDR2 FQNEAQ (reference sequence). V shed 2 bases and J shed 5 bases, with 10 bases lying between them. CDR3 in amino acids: CASSLKGVNEQYF. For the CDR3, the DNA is TGTGCCAGCAGCTTAAAGGGGGTGAACGAGCAGTACTTC.

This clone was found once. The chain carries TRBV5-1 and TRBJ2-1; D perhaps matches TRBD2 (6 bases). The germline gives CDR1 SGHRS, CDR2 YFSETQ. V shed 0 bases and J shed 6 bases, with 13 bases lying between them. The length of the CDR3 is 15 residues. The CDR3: CASSLALARLNEQFF. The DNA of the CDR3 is TGCGCCAGCAGCTTGGCTCTAGCGAGACTCAATGAGCAGTTCTTC.

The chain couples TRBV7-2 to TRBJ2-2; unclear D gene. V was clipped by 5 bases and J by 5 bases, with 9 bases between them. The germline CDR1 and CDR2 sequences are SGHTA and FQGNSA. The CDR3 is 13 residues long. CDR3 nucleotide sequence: TGTGCCAGCAGCGGGAAGGTAACCGGGGAGCTGTTTTTT. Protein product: CASSGKVTGELFF.

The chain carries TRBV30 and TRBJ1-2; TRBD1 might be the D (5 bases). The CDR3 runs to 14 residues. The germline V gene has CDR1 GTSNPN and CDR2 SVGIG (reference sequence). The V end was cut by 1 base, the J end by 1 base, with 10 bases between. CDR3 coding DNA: TGTGCCTGGAGTGCCGGGACGGTTAACTATGGCTACACCTTC. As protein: CAWSAGTVNYGYTF.

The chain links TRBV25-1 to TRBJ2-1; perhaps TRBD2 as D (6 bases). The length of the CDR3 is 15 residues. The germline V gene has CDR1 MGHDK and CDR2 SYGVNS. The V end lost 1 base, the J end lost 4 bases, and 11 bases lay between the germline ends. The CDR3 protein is CASSELGAGYNEQFF. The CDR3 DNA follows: TGTGCCAGCAGTGAATTGGGAGCGGGTTACAATGAGCAGTTCTTC.

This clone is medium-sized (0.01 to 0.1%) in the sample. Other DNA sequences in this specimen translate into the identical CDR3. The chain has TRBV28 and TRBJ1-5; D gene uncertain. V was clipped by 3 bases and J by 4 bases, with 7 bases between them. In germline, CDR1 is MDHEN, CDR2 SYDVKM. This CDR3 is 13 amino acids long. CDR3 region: CASSFSTNQPQHF. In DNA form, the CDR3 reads TGTGCCAGCAGTTTTTCGACGAATCAGCCCCAGCATTTT. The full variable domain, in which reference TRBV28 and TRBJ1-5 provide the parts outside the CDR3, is DVKVTQSSRYLVKRTGEKVFLECVQDMDHENMFWYRQDPGLGLRLIYFSYDVKMKEKGDIPEGYSVSREKKERFSLILESASTNQTSMYLCASSFSTNQPQHFGDGTRLSIL.

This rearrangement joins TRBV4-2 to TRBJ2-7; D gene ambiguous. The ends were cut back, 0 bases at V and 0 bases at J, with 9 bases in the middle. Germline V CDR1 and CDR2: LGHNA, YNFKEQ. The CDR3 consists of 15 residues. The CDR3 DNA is TGTGCCAGCAGCCAAGATATCCAGAGCTCCTACGAGCAGTACTTC. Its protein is CASSQDIQSSYEQYF.

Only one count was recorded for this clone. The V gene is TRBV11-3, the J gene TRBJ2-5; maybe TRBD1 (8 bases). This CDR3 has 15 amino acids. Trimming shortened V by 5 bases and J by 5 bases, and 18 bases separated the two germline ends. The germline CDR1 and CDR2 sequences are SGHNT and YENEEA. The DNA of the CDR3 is TGTGCCAGCAGCCCACAGGGGGGGGCGGGGGAGACCCAGTACTTC. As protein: CASSPQGGAGETQYF.

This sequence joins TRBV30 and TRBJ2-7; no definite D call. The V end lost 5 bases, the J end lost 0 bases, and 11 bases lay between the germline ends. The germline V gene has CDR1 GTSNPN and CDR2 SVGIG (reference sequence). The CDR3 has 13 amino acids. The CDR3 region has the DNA TGTGCCTGGGAGACACTGACCTCCTACGAGCAGTACTTC. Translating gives CAWETLTSYEQYF.

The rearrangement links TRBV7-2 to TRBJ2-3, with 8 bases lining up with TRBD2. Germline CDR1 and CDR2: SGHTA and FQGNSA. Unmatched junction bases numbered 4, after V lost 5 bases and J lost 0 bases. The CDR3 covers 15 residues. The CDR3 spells CASSRSGGSTDTQYF. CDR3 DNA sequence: TGTGCCAGCAGCCGAAGCGGGGGTAGCACAGATACGCAGTATTTT.

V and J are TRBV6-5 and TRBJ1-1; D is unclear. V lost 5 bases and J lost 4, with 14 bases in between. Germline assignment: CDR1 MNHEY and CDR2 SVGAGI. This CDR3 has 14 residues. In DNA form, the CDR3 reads TGTGCCAGCAGTGATAGTCTACGGGGCACTGAAGCTTTCTTT. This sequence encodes CASSDSLRGTEAFF.

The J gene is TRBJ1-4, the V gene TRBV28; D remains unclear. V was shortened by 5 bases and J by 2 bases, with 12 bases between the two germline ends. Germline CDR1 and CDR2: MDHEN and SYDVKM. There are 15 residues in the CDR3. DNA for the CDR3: TGTGCCAGCAGTCCTCAACTTGAGACTAATGAAAAACTGTTTTTT. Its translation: CASSPQLETNEKLFF. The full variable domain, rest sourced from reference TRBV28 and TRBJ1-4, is DVKVTQSSRYLVKRTGEKVFLECVQDMDHENMFWYRQDPGLGLRLIYFSYDVKMKEKGDIPEGYSVSREKKERFSLILESASTNQTSMYLCASSPQLETNEKLFFGSGTQLSVL.

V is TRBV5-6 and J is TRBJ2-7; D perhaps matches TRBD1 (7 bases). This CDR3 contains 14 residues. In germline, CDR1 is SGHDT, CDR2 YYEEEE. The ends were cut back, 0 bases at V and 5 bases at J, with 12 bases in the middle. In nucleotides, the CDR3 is TGTGCCAGCAGCTTGGGACAGGGAGGCGACGAGCAGTACTTC. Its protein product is CASSLGQGGDEQYF.

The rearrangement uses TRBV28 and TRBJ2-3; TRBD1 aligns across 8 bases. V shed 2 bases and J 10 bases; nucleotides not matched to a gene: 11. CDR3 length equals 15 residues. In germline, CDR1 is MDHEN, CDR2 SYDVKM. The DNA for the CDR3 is TGTGCCAGCAGTTTAGGAGGACAGGGAGGAAAGGCGCAGTATTTT. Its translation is CASSLGGQGGKAQYF.

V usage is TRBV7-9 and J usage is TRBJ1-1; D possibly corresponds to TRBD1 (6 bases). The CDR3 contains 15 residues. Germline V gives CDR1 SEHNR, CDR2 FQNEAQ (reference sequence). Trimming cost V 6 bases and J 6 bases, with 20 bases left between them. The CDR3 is CASSRGGISGAEAFF. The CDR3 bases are TGTGCCAGCAGTCGGGGTGGGATATCAGGGGCTGAAGCTTTCTTT.

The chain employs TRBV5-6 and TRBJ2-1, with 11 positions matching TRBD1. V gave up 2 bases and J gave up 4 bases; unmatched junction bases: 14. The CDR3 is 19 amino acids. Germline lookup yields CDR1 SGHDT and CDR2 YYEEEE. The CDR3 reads CASSLGTGGFWGLYNEQFF. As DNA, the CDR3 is TGTGCCAGCAGCTTAGGGACAGGGGGATTTTGGGGATTATACAATGAGCAGTTCTTC.

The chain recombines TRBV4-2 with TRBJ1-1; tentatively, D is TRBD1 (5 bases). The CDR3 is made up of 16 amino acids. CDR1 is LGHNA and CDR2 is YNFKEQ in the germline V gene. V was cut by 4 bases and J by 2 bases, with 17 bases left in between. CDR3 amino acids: CASSPGLLGVNTEAFF. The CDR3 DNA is TGTGCCAGCAGCCCGGGACTCCTTGGGGTCAACACTGAAGCTTTCTTT.

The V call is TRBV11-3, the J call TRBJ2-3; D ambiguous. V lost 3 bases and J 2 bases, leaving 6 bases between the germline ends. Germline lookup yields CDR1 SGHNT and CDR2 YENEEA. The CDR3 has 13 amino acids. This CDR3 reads CASSFRITDTQYF. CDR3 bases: TGTGCCAGCAGCTTCCGGATCACAGATACGCAGTATTTT.

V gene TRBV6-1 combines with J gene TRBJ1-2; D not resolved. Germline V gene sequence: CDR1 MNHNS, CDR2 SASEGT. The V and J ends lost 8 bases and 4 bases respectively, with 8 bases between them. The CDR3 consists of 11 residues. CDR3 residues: CASAPVYGYTF. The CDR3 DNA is TGTGCCAGCGCGCCGGTCTATGGCTACACCTTC.

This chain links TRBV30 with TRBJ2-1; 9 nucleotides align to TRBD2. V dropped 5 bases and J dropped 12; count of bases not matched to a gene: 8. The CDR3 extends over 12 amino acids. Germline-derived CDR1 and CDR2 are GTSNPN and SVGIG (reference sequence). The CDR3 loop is CAWRPRTSVQFF. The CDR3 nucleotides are TGTGCCTGGCGCCCCAGGACTAGCGTGCAGTTCTTC.

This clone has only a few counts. CDR3 protein: CASSQDRGRVYAFF. As DNA, the CDR3 is TGCGCCAGCAGCCAAGATCGGGGCAGGGTCTACGCTTTCTTT. The chain employs TRBV4-1 and TRBJ1-1; D is possibly TRBD1 (5 bases). Germline values: CDR1 MGHRA, CDR2 YSYEKL. V lost 0 bases and J lost 11, with 16 bases in between. The CDR3 loop spans 14 amino acids.

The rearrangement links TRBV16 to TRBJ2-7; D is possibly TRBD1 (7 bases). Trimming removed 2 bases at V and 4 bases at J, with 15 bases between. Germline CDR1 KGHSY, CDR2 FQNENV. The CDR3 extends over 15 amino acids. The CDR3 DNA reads TGTGCCAGCAGCCAAGTTCGACAGGGAGGATACGAGCAGTACTTC. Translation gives CASSQVRQGGYEQYF. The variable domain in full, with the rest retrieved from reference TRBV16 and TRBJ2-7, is GEEVAQTPKHLVRGEGQKAKLYCAPIKGHSYVFWYQQVLKNEFKFLISFQNENVFDETGMPKERFSAKCLPNSPCSLEIQATKLEDSAVYFCASSQVRQGGYEQYFGPGTRLTVT.

The CDR3 sequence: CSVGGQGILNEQFF. The CDR3 DNA sequence: TGCAGCGTGGGGGGACAGGGTATCCTGAATGAGCAGTTCTTC. The chain has TRBV29-1 and TRBJ2-1, with 9 bases lining up with TRBD1. Germline V lookup: CDR1 SQVTM, CDR2 ANQGSEA. With 6 bases clipped from V and 7 bases from J, the junction kept 10 bases outside the gene matches. CDR3 size: 14 residues.